The 21 T cell receptor beta chains below all came from one sample that was sequenced in a study of cytomegalovirus exposure and HLA in healthy donors. Profiled with immunoSEQ multiplex PCR; TCRdb holds only in-frame clones, not every one. The sample has 200,000 to 250,000 clones; over 80% are singletons. Sequencing was performed on PBMCs. The origin of the receptors is a woman younger than 35 in good health and CMV-seronegative.

The genes are TRBV30 and TRBJ1-1, with TRBD1 identical over 7 bases. Looked up from germline, CDR1 is GTSNPN and CDR2 is SVGIG (reference sequence). The ends lost 2 bases at V and 3 bases at J; junction bases unmatched: 3. The CDR3 sequence is 13 residues long. CDR3 protein: CAWSLQGHTEAFF. In nucleotides, the CDR3 is TGTGCCTGGAGTTTACAGGGGCACACTGAAGCTTTCTTT.

This chain uses TRBV5-1 with TRBJ2-1; 10 nucleotides match TRBD2. In germline, CDR1 is SGHRS, CDR2 YFSETQ. CDR3 length equals 16 residues. Trimming at V came to 5 bases and at J to 8 bases, leaving 13 bases not matched to a gene. CDR3: CASSLSPSGSQDEQFF. The CDR3 DNA is TGCGCCAGCAGTTTAAGCCCTAGCGGGAGTCAAGATGAGCAGTTCTTC.

The rearrangement uses TRBV7-8 and TRBJ1-3; D is unresolved. V lost 4 bases to trimming and J lost 4 bases, with 8 bases between them. Germline V lookup: CDR1 SGHVS, CDR2 FQNEAQ. There are 13 residues in the CDR3. CDR3 residues: CASSYGGGNTIYF. As DNA, the CDR3 is TGTGCCAGCAGCTACGGCGGGGGAAACACCATATATTTT.

This chain uses TRBV10-3 with TRBJ1-2; no reliable D call. From germline, CDR1 is ENHRY and CDR2 SYGVKD. The CDR3 runs to 12 residues. The V end lost 6 bases, the J end lost 7 bases, and 12 bases lay between the germline ends. CDR3 in DNA: TGTGCCATCAGGGAATGGATCTCTGGCTACACCTTC. Amino acid sequence: CAIREWISGYTF.

The V gene is TRBV5-1, the J gene TRBJ1-1; no definite D call. Per the germline V gene, CDR1 is SGHRS and CDR2 is YFSETQ. The length of the CDR3 is 13 residues. Deletions cut 4 bases from V and 1 base from J, with 8 bases between. Here the CDR3 reads CASSEDGNTEAFF. The CDR3 DNA reads TGCGCCAGCAGCGAGGACGGGAACACTGAAGCTTTCTTT.

The V gene is TRBV2, the J gene TRBJ2-7; TRBD2 aligns across 11 bases. The germline gives CDR1 SNHLY, CDR2 FYNNEI. The CDR3 spans 16 residues. V lost 6 bases to trimming and J lost 0 bases; unmatched junction nucleotides: 7. Here the CDR3 reads CASRPTSGGGSYEQYF. In DNA, the CDR3 is TGTGCCAGCAGGCCTACTAGCGGGGGAGGCTCCTACGAGCAGTACTTC.

This clone appeared many times. The chain recombines TRBV2 with TRBJ2-7; D gene unclear. The CDR3 spans 17 residues. Trimming stripped 0 bases from V and 0 bases from J, with 15 bases between. The germline V gene encodes CDR1 SNHLY and CDR2 FYNNEI. CDR3 in amino acids: CASSEALGLPRSYEQYF. The CDR3 region has the DNA TGTGCCAGCAGTGAAGCGCTTGGGCTCCCGCGCTCCTACGAGCAGTACTTC.

J is TRBJ1-2 and V is TRBV28; 12 nucleotides agree with TRBD1. With V trimmed by 6 bases and J by 1 base, 9 bases remained unmatched. CDR1 and CDR2 from the germline V gene are MDHEN and SYDVKM. The CDR3 has 17 amino acids. The DNA of the CDR3 is TGTGCCAGCAGCTCAGAGGGACAGGGGGCAGTTAACTATGGCTACACCTTC. Translation gives CASSSEGQGAVNYGYTF.

The rearrangement uses TRBV4-2 and TRBJ2-2; 13 nucleotides match TRBD2. The CDR3 sequence is 16 residues long. The germline V gene encodes CDR1 LGHNA and CDR2 YNFKEQ. Germline trimming cut 5 bases from V and 1 base from J; bases unmatched to any gene: 1. This chain's CDR3 is CASSWTSGGNTGELFF. The CDR3 coding sequence is TGTGCCAGCAGCTGGACTAGCGGGGGGAACACCGGGGAGCTGTTTTTT.

The V call is TRBV27, the J call TRBJ2-1; 11 bases are shared with TRBD2. The CDR3 has 17 residues. Germline V gene data show CDR1 as MNHEY and CDR2 as SMNVEV (reference sequence). V lost 1 base to trimming and J lost 5 bases; unmatched junction nucleotides: 7. The CDR3 DNA sequence: TGTGCCAGCAGTTTATTACTAGCGGGAGTGGACCACAATGAGCAGTTCTTC. It encodes CASSLLLAGVDHNEQFF.

This rearrangement joins TRBV18 to TRBJ2-1, with D uncertain. The CDR3 consists of 15 residues. Trimming removed 0 bases from V and 4 bases from J, with 10 bases in between. Germline assignment: CDR1 KGHSH and CDR2 LQKENI. The DNA of the CDR3 is TGTGCCAGCTCACCACCGGTTTCCCTGTACAATGAGCAGTTCTTC. Translating gives CASSPPVSLYNEQFF.

CDR3 amino acids: CASSLTRGSEAFF. The CDR3 DNA follows: TGCGCCAGCAGCTTGACTCGGGGATCTGAAGCTTTCTTT. This rearrangement joins TRBV5-1 to TRBJ1-1; D is uncertain. The germline V gene has CDR1 SGHRS and CDR2 YFSETQ. The V and J ends lost 1 base and 6 bases respectively, with 10 bases between them. The CDR3 totals 13 residues.

V gene TRBV2 combines with J gene TRBJ2-3; possible D gene TRBD2, 5 bases. CDR1 is SNHLY, CDR2 FYNNEI, per germline. V was shortened by 8 bases and J by 0 bases, with 15 bases between the two germline ends. This CDR3 has 15 amino acids. DNA of the CDR3: TGTGCCAGCCTTTACGACGGGATCAGCACAGATACGCAGTATTTT. Amino acids: CASLYDGISTDTQYF.

The table lists this clone with a few counts. The gene calls are TRBV19 and TRBJ1-3; D ambiguous. Germline values: CDR1 LNHDA, CDR2 SQIVND (reference sequence). The CDR3 runs 16 residues. The V and J ends lost 3 bases and 0 bases respectively, with 12 bases between them. In DNA form, the CDR3 reads TGTGCCAGTAGTATTGGAATCGGAGGCTCTGGAAACACCATATATTTT. It yields the protein CASSIGIGGSGNTIYF.

The rearrangement joins TRBV5-6 to TRBJ1-2, with no clear D. CDR1 SGHDT and CDR2 YYEEEE come from the germline V gene. V was trimmed by 3 bases and J by 8 bases, leaving 11 bases between them. This CDR3 has 12 amino acids. Here the CDR3 reads CASSSSRGGYTF. The CDR3 DNA is TGTGCCAGCAGCTCGAGCAGAGGGGGCTACACCTTC.

The J gene is TRBJ1-1, the V gene TRBV28; unclear D gene. V gave up 5 bases and J gave up 0 bases, with 7 bases separating them. CDR1 is MDHEN, CDR2 SYDVKM, per germline. The CDR3 covers 13 residues. CDR3 coding DNA: TGTGCCAGCAGTCTGATATTGAACACTGAAGCTTTCTTT. Protein sequence: CASSLILNTEAFF.

V is TRBV6-5 and J is TRBJ2-7; TRBD1 might be the D (5 bases). Trimming cost V 8 bases and J 2 bases, with 16 bases left between them. This CDR3 comprises 14 residues. Germline loops: CDR1 MNHEY, CDR2 SVGAGI. The CDR3 is CASRHDRKTYEQYF. In DNA form, the CDR3 reads TGTGCCAGCCGCCATGACAGAAAAACCTACGAGCAGTACTTC.

This clone was observed a single time. The chain uses TRBV25-1 and TRBJ1-2; 8 bases match TRBD1. The CDR3 contains 15 residues. The germline V gene has CDR1 MGHDK and CDR2 SYGVNS. Losses at the gene ends were 2 bases for V and 8 bases for J; bases not matched to a gene: 10. CDR3 sequence: CASSEPGTGPTGYTF. The CDR3 DNA reads as TGTGCCAGCAGTGAACCCGGGACAGGCCCTACGGGCTACACCTTC.

This clone was observed a single time. A read error is possible here, since a much larger clone lies one base away. The gene calls are TRBV7-9 and TRBJ2-2, with D unclear. V gave up 5 bases and J gave up 3 bases, with 4 bases separating them. This CDR3 has 12 residues. CDR1 and CDR2 (germline): SEHNR, FQNEAQ (reference sequence). In DNA, the CDR3 is TGTGCCAGCAGCCCCTACACCGGGGAGCTGTTTTTT. It translates to CASSPYTGELFF. Based on the CDR3 plus reference TRBV7-9 and TRBJ2-2, the full variable domain is DTGVSQNPRHKITKRGQNVTFRCDPISEHNRLYWYRQTLGQGPEFLTYFQNEAQLEKSRLLSDRFSAERPKGSFSTLEIQRTEQGDSAMYLCASSPYTGELFFGEGSRLTVL.

This clone was picked up one time. The chain is built from TRBV15 and TRBJ2-3; 9 nucleotides agree with TRBD1. Losses at the gene ends were 6 bases for V and 4 bases for J; bases not matched to a gene: 5. CDR3 length: 14 residues. Germline-derived CDR1 and CDR2 are LNHNV and YYDKDF (reference sequence). The CDR3 reads CATRTGGRSDTQYF. The CDR3 nucleotides read TGTGCCACCAGAACAGGGGGCCGATCAGATACGCAGTATTTT. Variable domain in full (rest from reference TRBV15 and TRBJ2-3): DAMVIQNPRYQVTQFGKPVTLSCSQTLNHNVMYWYQQKSSQAPKLLFHYYDKDFNNEADTPDNFQSRRPNTSFCFLDIRSPGLGDTAMYLCATRTGGRSDTQYFGPGTRLTVL.

This clone was seen more than once but under ten times. The sample has other DNA sequences that encode this CDR3 too. The genes are TRBV7-9 and TRBJ2-1, with D perhaps assigned TRBD1 or TRBD2 (5 bases each). This CDR3 has 15 amino acids. V lost 3 bases to trimming and J lost 0 bases, with 9 bases between them. Germline V CDR1 and CDR2: SEHNR, FQNEAQ (reference sequence). The CDR3 sequence is CASSLAGSSYNEQFF. The CDR3 bases are TGTGCCAGCAGCTTGGCAGGGAGCTCCTACAATGAGCAGTTCTTC.